This T cell receptor (beta chain) came from a study of blood T cell repertoires in COVID-19. Background on the study: The United States, Italy and Spain were the sources of the acute and convalescent COVID-19 samples. PBMCs, B-cell-depleted T cells, or T cells provided the cDNA or gDNA that made up the material.

Grouping used clinical history reported by participants in a survey and questionnaire. Unmatched junction bases numbered 5, after V lost 5 bases and J lost 7 bases. The germline CDR1 and CDR2 sequences are LNHDA and SQIVND (reference sequence). This CDR3 is 13 amino acids long. In the study's own analysis: Nucleated cell counts were estimated from reference gene primer amplification. Repertoires were generated with immunoSEQ multiplex PCR, while TCRdb's copy carries only in-frame clones and drops some. V, J and clone size are taken as reported in that table, and D and trimming were inferred from the DNA itself. The sample consists of roughly 160,000 clones, roughly 80% of them appearing once.

J is TRBJ1-1 and V is TRBV19, with 9 bases identical to TRBD1. This receptor was identified in a woman in her thirties or forties with acute COVID-19. Sequencing input: PBMCs or T cells enriched from blood (not recorded which). CDR3 nucleotide sequence: TGTGCCAGTAGTCCCCGGACAGGGGTTGAAGCTTTCTTT. Encoded protein: CASSPRTGVEAFF. The complete variable domain, with remaining parts taken from reference TRBV19 and TRBJ1-1, reads DGGITQSPKYLFRKEGQNVTLSCEQNLNHDAMYWYRQDPGQGLRLIYYSQIVNDFQKGDIAEGYSVSREKKESFPLTVTSAQKNPTAFYLCASSPRTGVEAFFGQGTRLTVV.